This T cell receptor (beta chain) stems from a study of cytomegalovirus exposure and HLA in healthy donors. Overall study context: Early release data held 75 million to 90 million unique TCRs from HLA-typed donors.

Per germline, CDR1 SNHLY and CDR2 FYNNEI. Trimming shortened V by 9 bases and J by 6 bases, and 25 bases separated the two germline ends. This CDR3 contains 16 residues. 60 Vbeta and 13 Jbeta primers were used in PCR. The repertoire was sequenced with immunoSEQ multiplex PCR; TCRdb's copy has only in-frame clones and lacks some. The sample lists 200,000 to 250,000 clones, about 85% occurring once. This chain uses TRBV2 with TRBJ2-3, with D perhaps matching TRBD2 (7 bases). The material sequenced was PBMCs. The sequence was obtained from a girl aged 2 to 9 in good health and CMV-seronegative. CDR3 loop: CARREIDGGRGDTQYF. CDR3 DNA sequence: TGTGCCAGACGGGAAATTGACGGGGGGCGCGGGGATACGCAGTATTTT.